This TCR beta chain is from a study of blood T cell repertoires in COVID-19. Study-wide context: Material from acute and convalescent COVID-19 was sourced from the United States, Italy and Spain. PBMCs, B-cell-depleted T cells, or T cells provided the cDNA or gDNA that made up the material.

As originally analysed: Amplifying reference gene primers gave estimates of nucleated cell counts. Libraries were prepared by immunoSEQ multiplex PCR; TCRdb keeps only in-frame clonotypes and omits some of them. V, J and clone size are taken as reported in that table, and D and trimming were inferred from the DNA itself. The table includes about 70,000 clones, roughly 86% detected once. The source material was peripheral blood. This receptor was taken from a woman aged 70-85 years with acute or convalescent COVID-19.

The CDR3 region is CASSLDGQTYEQYF. In DNA form, the CDR3 reads TGCGCCAGCAGCTTGGATGGACAGACCTACGAGCAGTACTTC. The chain recombines TRBV5-1 with TRBJ2-7, with D possibly matching TRBD1 (6 bases). Germline V gene lookup returns CDR1 SGHRS and CDR2 YFSETQ. The CDR3 spans 14 residues. The V and J ends lost 0 bases and 2 bases respectively, with 9 bases between them.